This T cell receptor (beta chain) was retrieved from a study of blood T cell repertoires in COVID-19. As for the study in general: PBMCs, B-cell-depleted T cells, or T cells were the source of the cDNA or gDNA that made up the material.

CDR1 MNHNY and CDR2 SVGAGI come from the germline V gene (reference sequence). V shed 0 bases, J shed 3 bases, and the junction held 5 bases outside the gene matches. The CDR3 spans 16 residues. Repertoires were generated with immunoSEQ multiplex PCR, while TCRdb's copy carries only in-frame clones and drops some. Of fewer than 200,000 clones listed, roughly 80% were seen once; the top ten hold about 8.4%. This clonotype was obtained from a woman in her sixties or seventies with acute or convalescent COVID-19. The sequencing sample was made of peripheral blood. The chain carries TRBV6-6 and TRBJ1-5; TRBD1 aligns across 7 bases. DNA for the CDR3: TGTGCCAGCAGTTACTCAAGGACAGGAGACAATCAGCCCCAGCATTTT. Translation: CASSYSRTGDNQPQHF.